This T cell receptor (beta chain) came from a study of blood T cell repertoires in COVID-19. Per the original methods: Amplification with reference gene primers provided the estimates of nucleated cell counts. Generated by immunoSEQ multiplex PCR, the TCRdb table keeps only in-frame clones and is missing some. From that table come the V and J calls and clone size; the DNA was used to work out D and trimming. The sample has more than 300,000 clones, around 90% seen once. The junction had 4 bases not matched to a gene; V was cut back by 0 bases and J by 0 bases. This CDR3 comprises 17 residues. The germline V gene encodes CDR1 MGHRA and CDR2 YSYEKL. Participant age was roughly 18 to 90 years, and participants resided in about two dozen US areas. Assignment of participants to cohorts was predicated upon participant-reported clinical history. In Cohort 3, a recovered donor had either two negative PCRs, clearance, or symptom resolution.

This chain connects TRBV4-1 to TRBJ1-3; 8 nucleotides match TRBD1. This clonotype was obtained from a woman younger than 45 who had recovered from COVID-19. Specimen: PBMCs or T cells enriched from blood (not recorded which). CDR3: CASSQDPQGGSGNTIYF. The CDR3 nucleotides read TGCGCCAGCAGCCAAGATCCACAGGGGGGCTCTGGAAACACCATATATTTT.